A selection of T cell receptor beta chains follows, all from one sample in a study of OX40 agonist ivuxolimab in advanced cancers. The protocol was immunoSEQ multiplex PCR, while the TCRdb copy is restricted to in-frame clones and leaves out a portion. The sample carries more than 30,000 clones, about 88% recorded once. Sequenced material: CD4+ or CD8+ T cells sorted from blood, taken in a trial of the OX40 agonist ivuxolimab. These receptors were obtained from an adult with an advanced solid tumor such as melanoma, head and neck, liver or kidney cancer. CDR3s include the opening cysteine and the closing phenylalanine or tryptophan. The order of the fields is CDR3 protein, CDR3 DNA, clone size, D gene, V gene, J gene. The D gene is left open where the match is weak. The listing skips clone size in some rows; elsewhere it reads once, few, many or a size class.

CASSEAGEGGYTF	TGTGCCAGCAGTGAAGCCGGGGAGGGTGGCTACACCTTC	-	-	TRBV6-1	TRBJ1-2
CSVGDQPQHF	TGCAGCGTTGGAGATCAGCCCCAGCATTTT	-	-	TRBV29-1	TRBJ1-5
CASSGNRENGELFF	TGTGCCAGCAGCGGAAACAGGGAAAACGGGGAGCTGTTTTTT	-	-	TRBV9	TRBJ2-2
CASSLEVGAAPSYNEQFF	TGTGCCAGCAGCTTAGAGGTAGGGGCGGCACCCTCCTACAATGAGCAGTTCTTC	-	-	TRBV7-6	TRBJ2-1
CASSLQGFSTDTQYF	TGTGCCAGCAGCTTACAGGGGTTTAGCACAGATACGCAGTATTTT	-	TRBD1	TRBV5-6	TRBJ2-3
CASSRLLGTQETQYF	TGCGCCAGCAGCCGGTTACTCGGTACCCAAGAGACCCAGTACTTC	-	-	TRBV4-1	TRBJ2-5
CASSSQGALNEQFF	TGTGCCAGCAGCTCACAGGGGGCTTTGAATGAGCAGTTCTTC	-	TRBD1	TRBV7-8	TRBJ2-1
CASSYGSAGGPDTQYF	TGTGCCAGCAGTTACGGCTCGGCGGGGGGGCCGGATACGCAGTATTTT	-	TRBD2	TRBV6-5	TRBJ2-3
CASSFEGAYNSPLHF	TGCGCCAGCAGCTTCGAGGGGGCTTATAATTCACCCCTCCACTTT	-	TRBD1	TRBV5-1	TRBJ1-6
CASSLARQSEQYF	TGTGCCAGCAGCTTAGCAAGACAGTCCGAGCAGTACTTC	-	-	TRBV7-6	TRBJ2-7
CASSFRGDEQYF	TGCGCCAGCAGCTTTCGAGGGGACGAGCAGTACTTC	-	-	TRBV5-1	TRBJ2-7
CASSPREGGNSPLHF	TGTGCCAGCAGTCCCCGTGAAGGGGGCAATTCACCCCTCCACTTT	-	TRBD1	TRBV6-1	TRBJ1-6
CASSSDGPPLHF	TGCGCCAGCAGCTCAGACGGTCCACCCCTCCACTTT	-	-	TRBV5-1	TRBJ1-6
CASSWTPGQQETQYF	TGCGCCAGCAGCTGGACACCGGGACAGCAAGAGACCCAGTACTTC	-	TRBD1	TRBV5-1	TRBJ2-5
CAWSRDRPYGYTF	TGTGCCTGGTCCCGGGACAGGCCCTATGGCTACACCTTC	-	TRBD1	TRBV30	TRBJ1-2
CASSLIGEVTDTQYF	TGCGCCAGCAGCTTGATAGGGGAAGTCACAGATACGCAGTATTTT	-	-	TRBV5-1	TRBJ2-3
CASSIGTSGGGNEQFF	TGTGCTAGCAGCATCGGGACTAGCGGGGGGGGGAATGAGCAGTTCTTC	-	TRBD2	TRBV7-7	TRBJ2-1
CASSVGTGNIYEQYF	TGTGCCAGCAGCGTAGGGACAGGGAATATTTACGAGCAGTACTTC	-	TRBD1	TRBV9	TRBJ2-7
CASSHVYRVLINQPQHF	TGCGCCAGCAGTCACGTATACCGGGTCCTCATCAATCAGCCCCAGCATTTT	-	-	TRBV23-1	TRBJ1-5
CASMAASTDTQYF	TGTGCCAGCATGGCAGCTAGCACAGATACGCAGTATTTT	-	-	TRBV25-1	TRBJ2-3
CATSRDRVDRGWNYGYTF	TGTGCCACCAGCAGAGACCGGGTCGACAGGGGATGGAACTATGGCTACACCTTC	-	TRBD1	TRBV15	TRBJ1-2
CASRMLQGTGELFF	TGCGCCAGCAGAATGCTCCAGGGTACCGGGGAGCTGTTTTTT	-	-	TRBV5-1	TRBJ2-2
CASSSTGVNSPLHF	TGTGCCAGCAGCTCAACTGGCGTAAATTCACCCCTCCACTTT	-	-	TRBV7-8	TRBJ1-6
CADGDSVSDEQFF	TGTGCCGACGGGGACAGTGTTAGCGATGAGCAGTTCTTC	-	TRBD1	TRBV7-2	TRBJ2-1
CASSLASSQADSGANVLTF	TGTGCCAGCAGCTTAGCTTCCTCACAGGCGGATTCTGGGGCCAACGTCCTGACTTTC	-	-	TRBV7-2	TRBJ2-6
CASSPLAGSDTGELFF	TGTGCCAGCAGCCCTCTAGCGGGGAGCGACACCGGGGAGCTGTTTTTT	-	TRBD2	TRBV5-5	TRBJ2-2
CASSGGTATDTQYF	TGTGCCAGCAGTGGAGGGACCGCCACAGATACGCAGTATTTT	-	-	TRBV6-4	TRBJ2-3
CAIGTGDQPQHF	TGTGCCATCGGGACAGGGGATCAGCCCCAGCATTTT	-	TRBD1	TRBV10-3	TRBJ1-5
CASWTGSPYEQYF	TGTGCCTCCTGGACAGGTTCACCTTACGAGCAGTACTTC	-	TRBD1	TRBV6-1	TRBJ2-7
CASSIRQGYGYTF	TGTGCCAGTAGTATCCGACAGGGGTATGGCTACACCTTC	-	TRBD1	TRBV19	TRBJ1-2
CASSLASGPYEQYF	TGTGCCAGCAGCTTGGCTAGCGGACCCTACGAGCAGTACTTC	once	TRBD2	TRBV7-2	TRBJ2-7
CASSLWTSGRSSYEQYF	TGTGCCAGCAGCTTATGGACTAGCGGGAGGAGCTCCTACGAGCAGTACTTC	-	TRBD2	TRBV11-1	TRBJ2-7
CASSVGGGQGYEQYF	TGTGCCAGCAGCGTAGGAGGGGGCCAGGGCTACGAGCAGTACTTC	-	TRBD1	TRBV9	TRBJ2-7
CASSPLAGGRNEQFF	TGTGCCAGCAGCCCTCTAGCGGGGGGGCGGAATGAGCAGTTCTTC	once	TRBD2	TRBV27	TRBJ2-1
CASAQSSLEQYF	TGTGCCAGCGCACAGAGCTCTCTCGAGCAGTACTTC	-	-	TRBV2	TRBJ2-7
CASSQDWTAGELFF	TGCGCCAGCAGCCAAGATTGGACGGCCGGGGAGCTGTTTTTT	-	-	TRBV4-3	TRBJ2-2